Listed below are T cell receptor beta chains from one sample, sequenced in a study of cytomegalovirus exposure and HLA in healthy donors. Profiling relied on immunoSEQ multiplex PCR, and the TCRdb table lists in-frame clones only, not all of them. The data show about 110,000 clones, 65% to 80% seen once. What was sequenced was PBMCs. The receptor set was obtained from a female donor in good health and CMV-seropositive. CDR3s include the opening cysteine and the closing phenylalanine or tryptophan. The order of the fields is V gene, J gene, clone size, D gene, CDR3 DNA, CDR3 protein. D genes are given only for firm matches. A row's size may be missing; if present it is once, few, many or a size class.

>TRBV7-2|TRBJ1-5|.|TRBD1
TGTGCCAGCAGCGCGACAGGGAGTCGTCAGCCCCAGCATTTT
CASSATGSRQPQHF
>TRBV7-7|TRBJ1-1|.|.
TGTGCTAGCAGCCCAGGGTCGGCCGGCACTGAAGCTTTCTTT
CASSPGSAGTEAFF
>TRBV5-4|TRBJ2-3|.|TRBD2
TGTGCCAGCAGCTTAGTTCCAGAGACTAGCGGGAGAAGGAAAGATACGCAGTATTTT
CASSLVPETSGRRKDTQYF
>TRBV5-1|TRBJ2-2|.|.
TGCGCCAGCAGCGTACTAGCTAGGCGGGACACCGGGGAGCTGTTTTTT
CASSVLARRDTGELFF
>TRBV30|TRBJ2-7|.|.
TGTGCCTGGAGTGTTAACAGATTCTCGTCAGGCGAGCAGTACTTC
CAWSVNRFSSGEQYF
>TRBV30|TRBJ2-3|.|TRBD2
TGTGCCTGGAGGAGGCTAGCGGGCACAGATACGCAGTATTTT
CAWRRLAGTDTQYF
>TRBV18|TRBJ1-2|.|.
TGTGCCAGCTCTCGCGAAGACAGCGCACGATTCTATGGCTACACCTTC
CASSREDSARFYGYTF
>TRBV4-3|TRBJ2-5|few|.
TGCGCCAGCAGCCCGCAAGCCCAGGGGATCGGAAAAGAGACCCAGTACTTC
CASSPQAQGIGKETQYF
>TRBV7-3|TRBJ2-2|.|.
TGTGCCAGCAGCCAGGGGCTCTCCACCGGGGAGCTGTTTTTT
CASSQGLSTGELFF
>TRBV6-1|TRBJ2-3|.|TRBD1
TGTGCCAGCGGACAGGGGTGGGCAGATACGCAGTATTTT
CASGQGWADTQYF
>TRBV6-5|TRBJ1-1|.|TRBD1
TGTGCCAGCAGAGAGGGACAGCCGCGAGGGGGTGAAGCTTTCTTT
CASREGQPRGGEAFF
>TRBV28|TRBJ2-1|.|TRBD2
TGTGCCAGCAGTTTATATCTTGAGAGCGGGAGTATTGAGCAGTTCTTC
CASSLYLESGSIEQFF
>TRBV11-2|TRBJ2-1|.|TRBD2
TGTGCCAGCTTGGGGACTAGCGGGGGAAGCTCCTACAATGAGCAGTTCTTC
CASLGTSGGSSYNEQFF
>TRBV27|TRBJ2-1|.|.
TGTGCCAGCAGCCCCTATGCATCCTACAATGAGCAGTTCTTC
CASSPYASYNEQFF
>TRBV10-3|TRBJ2-1|.|.
TGTGCCATCAGTGAGACCGCGAGCTCCTACAATGAGCAGTTCTTC
CAISETASSYNEQFF
>TRBV7-8|TRBJ2-3|.|TRBD1
TGTGCCAGCAGCTTGGGGTCGACAGGGACATCAGATACGCAGTATTTT
CASSLGSTGTSDTQYF
>TRBV2|TRBJ2-2|few|TRBD2
TGTGCCAGCACGAAACCGGTAAATAGCGGGGCCACCGGGGAGCTGTTTTTT
CASTKPVNSGATGELFF
>TRBV27|TRBJ2-1|few|TRBD1
TGTGCCAGCAGGATTACAGGGGCGAGGAATGAGCAGTTCTTC
CASRITGARNEQFF
>TRBV7-3|TRBJ2-5|.|TRBD2
TGTGCCAGCAGCCGCACTAGCGCAGAGACCCAGTACTTC
CASSRTSAETQYF
>TRBV10-1|TRBJ1-3|once|.
TGCGCCAGCAGTGGCACCGGGACACTCGGAAACACCATATATTTT
CASSGTGTLGNTIYF
>TRBV18|TRBJ2-1|.|TRBD2
TGTGCCAGCTCACCACCGGGACTAGCGGGCAACAATGAGCAGTTCTTC
CASSPPGLAGNNEQFF
>TRBV7-8|TRBJ2-5|.|.
TGTGCCAGCAGATCCCGGGTCGTACTAGAGACCCAGTACTTC
CASRSRVVLETQYF
>TRBV29-1|TRBJ2-7|.|TRBD2
TGCAGCGTTGACGGCGGGACTACAACCTACGAGCAGTACTTC
CSVDGGTTTYEQYF
>TRBV4-1|TRBJ2-2|.|.
TGCGCCAGCAGCCAACCCAAAAAGAACACCGGGGAGCTGTTTTTT
CASSQPKKNTGELFF
>TRBV6-6|TRBJ1-4|.|TRBD1
TGTGCCAGCAGATCCCGGGACAGGGCTAATGAAAAACTGTTTTTT
CASRSRDRANEKLFF
>TRBV29-1|TRBJ1-2|.|TRBD1
TGCAGCGCCGGAACAGGGGTCGATGGCTACACCTTC
CSAGTGVDGYTF
>TRBV28|TRBJ2-7|.|.
TGTGCCAGCACCGGTGGGGCCGCGTCTAGCTACGAGCAGTACTTC
CASTGGAASSYEQYF
>TRBV5-4|TRBJ2-1|.|.
TGTGCTTACCACATCGGGGAGATAACCTACAATGAGCAGTTCTTC
CAYHIGEITYNEQFF
>TRBV7-2|TRBJ1-1|.|TRBD1
TGTGCCAGCAGCTTATACAGGGGGAACACTGAAGCTTTCTTT
CASSLYRGNTEAFF
>TRBV6-6|TRBJ1-5|.|.
TGTGCCAGCAGGGAACAGGGTACTAGCAATCAGCCCCAGCATTTT
CASREQGTSNQPQHF
>TRBV5-1|TRBJ2-7|.|TRBD1
TGCGCCAGCAGCTTGCTAGGACAGGGGGGCTACGAGCAGTACTTC
CASSLLGQGGYEQYF
>TRBV7-2|TRBJ1-6|.|.
TGTGCCAGCAGCTTCGGACAGCCTTATAATTCACCCCTCCACTTT
CASSFGQPYNSPLHF
>TRBV19|TRBJ2-5|.|TRBD1
TGTGCCAGTAGTATTGGGACAGGGGGTAAAAAGACCCAGTACTTC
CASSIGTGGKKTQYF
>TRBV7-2|TRBJ1-3|.|TRBD1
TGTGCCAGCAGCTCGGGGACAGGGCTCTATGGAAACACCATATATTTT
CASSSGTGLYGNTIYF
>TRBV7-2|TRBJ2-7|.|TRBD2
TGTGCCAGCAGCTTAGCACCCGAAGGACTAGCGGGATTAAGCGAGCAGTACTTC
CASSLAPEGLAGLSEQYF
>TRBV18|TRBJ1-2|.|.
TGTGCCAGCTCACCACTCCAGGCAAAAGTCTATGGCTACACCTTC
CASSPLQAKVYGYTF
>TRBV28|TRBJ2-7|.|.
TGTGCCAGCGGACTGAGGGTTCAACGCGAGCAGTACTTC
CASGLRVQREQYF
>TRBV7-9|TRBJ1-2|.|TRBD1
TGTGCCAGCAGCTTCGGGACAGGGAACTATGGCTACACCTTC
CASSFGTGNYGYTF
>TRBV7-6|TRBJ2-7|.|TRBD2
TGTGCCAGCAGCTTTACCAGCGGGGGGTCCGACGAGCAGTACTTC
CASSFTSGGSDEQYF
>TRBV7-7|TRBJ1-4|.|.
TGTGCTAGCAGCGCCAGGGAGGCTGAAAAACTGTTTTTT
CASSAREAEKLFF
>TRBV7-6|TRBJ2-1|.|TRBD1
TGTGCCAGCAGCTTAGGTCAGGGGGACTACAATGAGCAGTTCTTC
CASSLGQGDYNEQFF